The next 21 T cell receptor beta chains were all read from a single sample in a study of a mutant IDH1 vaccine in newly diagnosed glioma listed by TCRdb under 2021. Antigen specificity for these receptors is unknown. What this sample's time point label stands for: week 11, during vaccination. Each vaccine dose was 300 ug of a 20-mer mutant IDH1 peptide in Montanide, given subcutaneously with topical imiquimod. Receptor amplification or capture employed the immunoSEQ multiplex PCR assay. TCRdb provides this immuneACCESS table in a form limited to in-frame rearrangements. Some clones are lacking; in checked studies, under half of them reflect an unresolved V gene, and why the rest are absent is not known. Recorded for this sample are tens of thousands of clones; less than 90% of them occurred a single time. The ten largest clones take up around 2.4% of the sample. Sample: PBMCs, taken from a glioma patient whose treatment included an IDH1 peptide vaccine. The receptors derive from a man aged 40-55 years with glioma.

V usage is TRBV9 and J usage is TRBJ2-2; TRBD2 aligns across 10 bases. CDR3 length: 14 residues. Germline CDR1 and CDR2: SGDLS and YYNGEE. Trimming at V came to 5 bases and at J to 9 bases, leaving 7 bases not matched to a gene. The CDR3: CASSTAGGPRELFF. CDR3 sequence (DNA): TGTGCCAGCAGTACAGCGGGAGGGCCTAGGGAGCTGTTTTTT.

V is TRBV27 and J is TRBJ1-2, with D possibly TRBD1 on 5 matching bases. CDR1 is MNHEY, CDR2 SMNVEV, per germline (reference sequence). The V end was cut by 6 bases, the J end by 4 bases, with 12 bases between. This CDR3 is built from 13 residues. In DNA, the CDR3 is TGTGCCAGCAGCCGTGACAGCATCTATGGCTACACCTTC. Protein sequence: CASSRDSIYGYTF.

This chain connects TRBV5-1 to TRBJ1-1; D not certain. CDR1 is SGHRS and CDR2 is YFSETQ in the germline V gene. V lost 4 bases to trimming and J lost 6 bases, with 13 bases between them. There are 13 residues in the CDR3. CDR3 in DNA: TGCGCCAGCAGCCCGGTGGGGTCCCCTGAAGCTTTCTTT. It translates to CASSPVGSPEAFF.

This chain joins TRBV29-1 and TRBJ2-5; 8 positions agree with TRBD1. The V gene's germline CDR1 is SQVTM and CDR2 ANQGSEA. CDR3 length: 14 amino acids. Germline trimming cut 7 bases from V and 6 bases from J; bases unmatched to any gene: 13. CDR3 nucleotides: TGCAGCGGTGGGCGGACAGGGAGTATACAGACCCAGTACTTC. Protein: CSGGRTGSIQTQYF.

This chain connects TRBV2 to TRBJ2-7; a weak D match, TRBD2 (6 bases). The germline gives CDR1 SNHLY, CDR2 FYNNEI. Trimming pared 8 bases from V and 0 bases from J, leaving 17 bases between. This CDR3 is 15 amino acids long. This CDR3 reads CASGGLASSSYEQYF. The DNA for the CDR3 is TGTGCCAGCGGGGGTCTAGCGAGTTCCTCCTACGAGCAGTACTTC.

The CDR3 DNA reads TGTGCCAGCAGTTACCTTTTCTCGGGCACTGAAGCTTTCTTT. Encoded protein: CASSYLFSGTEAFF. The chain has TRBV6-5 and TRBJ1-1; D unresolved. The V and J ends lost 2 bases and 4 bases respectively, with 11 bases between them. Per the germline V gene, CDR1 is MNHEY and CDR2 is SVGAGI. There are 14 residues in the CDR3.

This chain links TRBV5-4 with TRBJ1-5; 11 bases are shared with TRBD1. Trimming cost V 2 bases and J 6 bases; bases outside gene matches: 4. The CDR3 spans 15 residues. CDR1 is SGHNT and CDR2 is YYREEE in the germline V gene (reference sequence). The CDR3 DNA reads TGTGCCAGCAGCTTAGGACAGGGGGCCCGTCAGCCCCAGCATTTT. This sequence encodes CASSLGQGARQPQHF.

The V call is TRBV4-1, the J call TRBJ2-7; 14 bases map to TRBD2. This CDR3 comprises 18 residues. The trim removed 4 bases at V and 4 bases at J, leaving 12 bases unmatched. Germline CDR1 MGHRA, CDR2 YSYEKL. The chain's CDR3 is CASSRQRLAGGPGYEQYF. The DNA for the CDR3 is TGCGCCAGCAGCCGCCAGAGACTAGCGGGAGGGCCGGGTTACGAGCAGTACTTC.

The J gene is TRBJ1-1, the V gene TRBV18; D remains ambiguous. V was clipped by 3 bases and J by 8 bases, with 10 bases between them. The CDR3 is 12 amino acids. The V gene's germline CDR1 is KGHSH and CDR2 LQKENI. The CDR3 here is CASSPVLGEAFF. The CDR3 DNA sequence: TGTGCCAGCTCACCGGTATTGGGAGAAGCTTTCTTT.

The chain has TRBV10-2 and TRBJ1-2; a weak D match, TRBD1 (5 bases). The CDR3 has 14 amino acids. With 4 bases removed from V and 2 bases from J, the gap between germline ends came to 11 bases. Germline CDR1 WSHSY, CDR2 SAAADI. The CDR3 sequence: CASSGDRSNYGYTF. The CDR3 region has the DNA TGCGCCAGCAGTGGGGACCGATCGAACTATGGCTACACCTTC.

V gene TRBV15 combines with J gene TRBJ2-7; no clear D. Trimming took 0 bases from V and 3 from J, leaving 9 bases between them. The CDR3 totals 14 residues. Germline CDR1 is LNHNV and CDR2 is YYDKDF (reference sequence). As DNA, the CDR3 is TGTGCCACCAGCAGAGACTCGGGCCTCTACGAGCAGTACTTC. This translates into CATSRDSGLYEQYF. The complete variable domain, with remaining parts taken from reference TRBV15 and TRBJ2-7, reads DAMVIQNPRYQVTQFGKPVTLSCSQTLNHNVMYWYQQKSSQAPKLLFHYYDKDFNNEADTPDNFQSRRPNTSFCFLDIRSPGLGDTAMYLCATSRDSGLYEQYFGPGTRLTVT.

The V and J genes are TRBV4-1 and TRBJ1-4; no definite D call. Looked up from germline, CDR1 is MGHRA and CDR2 is YSYEKL. CDR3 size: 15 residues. V was clipped by 4 bases and J by 13 bases, with 22 bases between them. The chain's CDR3 is CASSPGISWTVSLFF. In DNA, the CDR3 is TGCGCCAGCAGCCCTGGAATTAGTTGGACCGTTTCACTGTTTTTT.

The rearrangement uses TRBV28 and TRBJ2-7; D perhaps matches TRBD2 (6 bases). The CDR3 spans 15 residues. CDR1 and CDR2 from the germline V gene are MDHEN and SYDVKM. Trimming cost V 5 bases and J 0 bases, with 14 bases left between them. The CDR3 DNA sequence: TGTGCCAGCAGTCCCCCAGGCGGGGTCTCCTACGAGCAGTACTTC. It yields the protein CASSPPGGVSYEQYF.

This clone was counted between two and nine times. V gene TRBV7-9 combines with J gene TRBJ1-1; D not resolved. In germline, CDR1 is SEHNR, CDR2 FQNEAQ (reference sequence). This CDR3 region has 14 residues. Trimming took off 3 bases at V and 5 bases at J, with 13 bases between the two ends. The CDR3 nucleotides are TGTGCCAGCAGCTTGGAGGGTGCCCTGACTGAAGCTTTCTTT. This translates into CASSLEGALTEAFF.

V and J are TRBV6-6 and TRBJ2-5, with 9 positions matching TRBD1. The germline V gene encodes CDR1 MNHNY and CDR2 SVGAGI (reference sequence). The CDR3 is made up of 14 amino acids. Losses at the gene ends were 2 bases for V and 10 bases for J; bases not matched to a gene: 8. Here the CDR3 DNA reads TGTGCCAGCAGTTACCGCGGGACAGGGAGTAACCAGTACTTC. As protein: CASSYRGTGSNQYF.

The chain has TRBV9 and TRBJ1-2; 9 positions match TRBD1. CDR3 length equals 13 residues. Germline CDR1 is SGDLS and CDR2 is YYNGEE. V dropped 4 bases and J dropped 9; count of bases not matched to a gene: 7. The CDR3 DNA is TGTGCCAGCAGCCGAAGTGGACAGGGGAGCTACACCTTC. As protein: CASSRSGQGSYTF.

The sample holds one count of this clone. The V and J genes are TRBV5-6 and TRBJ2-6; the D gene is possibly TRBD1 (6 bases). Germline CDR1 reads SGHDT; CDR2 reads YYEEEE. The CDR3 loop spans 14 amino acids. V dropped 6 bases and J dropped 2 bases, with 9 bases sitting between them. CDR3 DNA: TGTGCCAGCACCCGGACAGCTGGGGCCAACGTCCTGACTTTC. Its translation is CASTRTAGANVLTF.

V usage is TRBV4-1 and J usage is TRBJ2-2, with 9 positions matching TRBD2. Per the germline V gene, CDR1 is MGHRA and CDR2 is YSYEKL. Unmatched junction bases numbered 9, after V lost 4 bases and J lost 0 bases. The CDR3 spans 18 residues. CDR3: CASSLAGALFANTGELFF. In nucleotides, the CDR3 is TGCGCCAGCAGCCTAGCGGGAGCCTTGTTCGCGAACACCGGGGAGCTGTTTTTT.

The chain employs TRBV15 and TRBJ2-5; 9 bases are shared with TRBD1. CDR1 is LNHNV, CDR2 YYDKDF, per germline (reference sequence). This CDR3 comprises 16 residues. V lost 2 bases to trimming and J lost 5 bases; unmatched junction nucleotides: 9. DNA of the CDR3: TGTGCCACCAGCAGACCCGGACAGGGGCCTTCGGAGACCCAGTACTTC. Amino acids: CATSRPGQGPSETQYF.

The V and J genes are TRBV5-5 and TRBJ1-1; D is perhaps TRBD1 (6 bases). The CDR3 has 14 residues. The germline V gene has CDR1 SGHKS and CDR2 YYEKEE (reference sequence). V lost 0 bases and J lost 0, with 6 bases in between. CDR3 nucleotides: TGTGCCAGCAGCTTGGACAGGGTGAACACTGAAGCTTTCTTT. It translates to CASSLDRVNTEAFF. Full variable domain (remainder filled in from reference TRBV5-5 and TRBJ1-1): DAGVTQSPTHLIKTRGQQVTLRCSPISGHKSVSWYQQVLGQGPQFIFQYYEKEERGRGNFPDRFSARQFPNYSSELNVNALLLGDSALYLCASSLDRVNTEAFFGQGTRLTVV.

CDR3 coding DNA: TGTGCCAGCAGTGAAGCGGCTGGGTTGGGCAATCAGCCCCAGCATTTT. This translates into CASSEAAGLGNQPQHF. V is TRBV6-1 and J is TRBJ1-5; D not resolved. The germline CDR1 and CDR2 sequences are MNHNS and SASEGT. The CDR3 has 16 amino acids. The germline V and J ends were trimmed by 0 bases and 2 bases, with 11 bases remaining between them.